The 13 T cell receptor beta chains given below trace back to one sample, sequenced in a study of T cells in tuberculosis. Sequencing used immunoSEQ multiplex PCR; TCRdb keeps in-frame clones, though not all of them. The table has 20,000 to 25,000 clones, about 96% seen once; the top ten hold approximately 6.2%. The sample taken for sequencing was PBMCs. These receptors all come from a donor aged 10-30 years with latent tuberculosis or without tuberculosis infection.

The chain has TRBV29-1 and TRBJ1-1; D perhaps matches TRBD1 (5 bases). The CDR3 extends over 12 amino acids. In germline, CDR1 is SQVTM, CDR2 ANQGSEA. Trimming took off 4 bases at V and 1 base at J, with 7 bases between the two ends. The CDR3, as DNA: TGCAGCGTTGCCAGGGCGAACACTGAAGCTTTCTTT. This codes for CSVARANTEAFF.

Written as DNA, the CDR3 is TGTGCCAGCAGCTCTCGGATGCAGGGGCGAAACATTCAGTACTTC. This gives the protein CASSSRMQGRNIQYF. This chain connects TRBV5-6 to TRBJ2-4, with D perhaps TRBD1 (6 bases). Germline V gene sequence: CDR1 SGHDT, CDR2 YYEEEE. CDR3 length: 15 residues. V dropped 3 bases and J dropped 6 bases, with 16 bases sitting between them.

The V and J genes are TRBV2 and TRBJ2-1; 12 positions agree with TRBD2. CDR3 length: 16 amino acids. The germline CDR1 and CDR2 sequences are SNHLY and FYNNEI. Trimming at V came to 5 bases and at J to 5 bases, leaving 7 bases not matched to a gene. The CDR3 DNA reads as TGTGCCAGCAGTAAGGGGACTAGCGGGTCGAACAATGAGCAGTTCTTC. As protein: CASSKGTSGSNNEQFF.

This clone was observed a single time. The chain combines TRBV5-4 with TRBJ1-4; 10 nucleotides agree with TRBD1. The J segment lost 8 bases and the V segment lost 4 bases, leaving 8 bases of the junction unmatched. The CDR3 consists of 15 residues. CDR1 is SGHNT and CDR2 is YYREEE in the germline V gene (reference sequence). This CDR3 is CASSPSTGGKEKLFF. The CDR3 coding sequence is TGTGCCAGCAGCCCATCGACAGGGGGCAAGGAAAAACTGTTTTTT.

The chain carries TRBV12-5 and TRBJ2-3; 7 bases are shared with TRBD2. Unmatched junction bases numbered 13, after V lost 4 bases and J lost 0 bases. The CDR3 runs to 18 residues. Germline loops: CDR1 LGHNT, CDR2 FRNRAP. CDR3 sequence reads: CASGSPSPLAGSTDTQYF. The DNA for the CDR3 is TGTGCTAGTGGTTCCCCTTCCCCTTTAGCGGGCAGCACAGATACGCAGTATTTT.

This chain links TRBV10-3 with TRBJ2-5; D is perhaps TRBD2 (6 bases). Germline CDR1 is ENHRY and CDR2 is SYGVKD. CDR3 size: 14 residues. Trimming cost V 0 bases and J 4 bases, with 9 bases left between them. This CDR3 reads CAISESPGGETQYF. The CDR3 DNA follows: TGTGCCATCAGTGAGTCACCCGGGGGAGAGACCCAGTACTTC.

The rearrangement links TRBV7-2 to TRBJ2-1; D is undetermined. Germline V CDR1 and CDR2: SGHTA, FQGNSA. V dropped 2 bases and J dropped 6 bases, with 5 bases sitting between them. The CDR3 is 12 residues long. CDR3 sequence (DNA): TGTGCCAGCAGCTTATCAGGCAATGAGCAGTTCTTC. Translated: CASSLSGNEQFF.

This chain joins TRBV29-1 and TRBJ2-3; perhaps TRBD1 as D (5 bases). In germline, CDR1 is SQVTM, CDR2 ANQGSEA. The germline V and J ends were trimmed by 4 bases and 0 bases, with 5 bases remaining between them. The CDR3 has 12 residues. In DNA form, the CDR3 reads TGCAGCGTTGGACAGAGCACAGATACGCAGTATTTT. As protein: CSVGQSTDTQYF.

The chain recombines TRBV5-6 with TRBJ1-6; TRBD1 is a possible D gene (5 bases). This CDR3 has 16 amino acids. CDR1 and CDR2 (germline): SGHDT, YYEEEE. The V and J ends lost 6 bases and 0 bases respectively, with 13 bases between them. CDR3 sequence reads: CASTPRGSSYNSPLHF. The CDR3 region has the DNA TGTGCCAGCACCCCACGGGGGAGCTCCTATAATTCACCCCTCCACTTT.

The CDR3 DNA reads as TGTGCCAGCAGTGAAGCAGGGGACGTAGATACGCAGTATTTT. As protein: CASSEAGDVDTQYF. The chain links TRBV6-4 to TRBJ2-3, with a weak D call TRBD1 (6 bases). Germline CDR1 and CDR2: MRHNA and SNTAGT. V lost 3 bases and J lost 5, with 12 bases in between. The CDR3 length is 14 residues.

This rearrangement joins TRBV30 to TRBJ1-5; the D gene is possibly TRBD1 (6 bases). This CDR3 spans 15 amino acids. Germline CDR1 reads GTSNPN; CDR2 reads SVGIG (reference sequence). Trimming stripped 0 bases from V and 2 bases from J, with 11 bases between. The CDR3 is CAWSVQQGGNQPQHF. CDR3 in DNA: TGTGCCTGGAGTGTACAACAGGGTGGCAATCAGCCCCAGCATTTT.

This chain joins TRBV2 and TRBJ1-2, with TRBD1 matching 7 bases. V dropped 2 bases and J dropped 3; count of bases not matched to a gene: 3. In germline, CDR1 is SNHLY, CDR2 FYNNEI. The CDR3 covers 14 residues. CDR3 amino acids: CASSETGADYGYTF. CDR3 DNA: TGTGCCAGCAGTGAAACAGGGGCGGACTATGGCTACACCTTC.

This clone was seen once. The CDR3 sequence: CASSPGLAGPSYEQYF. Here the CDR3 DNA reads TGTGCCAGCAGCCCGGGACTAGCGGGCCCTTCCTACGAGCAGTACTTC. The chain uses TRBV6-6 and TRBJ2-7, with TRBD2 identical over 12 bases. The ends lost 6 bases at V and 1 base at J; junction bases unmatched: 7. The CDR3 is 16 residues long. Germline CDR1 MNHNY, CDR2 SVGAGI (reference sequence).